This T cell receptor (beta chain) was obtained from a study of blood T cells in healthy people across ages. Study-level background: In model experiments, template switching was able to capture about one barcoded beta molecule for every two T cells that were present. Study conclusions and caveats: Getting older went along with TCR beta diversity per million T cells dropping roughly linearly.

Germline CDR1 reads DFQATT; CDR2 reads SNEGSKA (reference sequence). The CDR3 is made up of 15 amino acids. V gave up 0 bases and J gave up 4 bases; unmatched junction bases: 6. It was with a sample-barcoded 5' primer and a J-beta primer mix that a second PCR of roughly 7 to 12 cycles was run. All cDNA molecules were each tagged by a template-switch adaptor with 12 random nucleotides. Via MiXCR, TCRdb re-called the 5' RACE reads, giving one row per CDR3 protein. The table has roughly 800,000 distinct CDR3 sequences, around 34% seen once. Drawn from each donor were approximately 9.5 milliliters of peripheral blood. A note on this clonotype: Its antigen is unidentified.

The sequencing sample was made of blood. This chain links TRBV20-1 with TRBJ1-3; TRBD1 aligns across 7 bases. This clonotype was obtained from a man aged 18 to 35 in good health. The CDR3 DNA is TGCAGTGCTAGAGATGGAGGGGGCGAGGGAAACACCATATATTTT. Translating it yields CSARDGGGEGNTIYF.